This T cell receptor beta chain was captured in a study of T cell responses to AZD1222 COVID-19 vaccine. Study in general: Doses given second, at about 4 or about 12 weeks, were pooled.

Overall study findings and caveats: Sampling that yielded the repertoires occurred only after the peak T cell response.

On this clone itself: Antigen unknown.

Method: immunoSEQ multiplex PCR; TCRdb's copy keeps in-frame clones and lacks some. The table has roughly 150,000 clones, about 93% seen once. The sample here was peripheral blood, taken on day 0 of AZD1222 vaccination. This TCR came from an adult in good health.

The CDR3 region is CATSRDRISNQPQHF. Written as DNA, the CDR3 is TGTGCCACCAGCAGAGATCGGATATCGAATCAGCCCCAGCATTTT. The gene calls are TRBV15 and TRBJ1-5, with no clear D. CDR3 length: 15 residues. Germline V gene data show CDR1 as LNHNV and CDR2 as YYDKDF (reference sequence). Trimming pared 0 bases from V and 4 bases from J, leaving 10 bases between.